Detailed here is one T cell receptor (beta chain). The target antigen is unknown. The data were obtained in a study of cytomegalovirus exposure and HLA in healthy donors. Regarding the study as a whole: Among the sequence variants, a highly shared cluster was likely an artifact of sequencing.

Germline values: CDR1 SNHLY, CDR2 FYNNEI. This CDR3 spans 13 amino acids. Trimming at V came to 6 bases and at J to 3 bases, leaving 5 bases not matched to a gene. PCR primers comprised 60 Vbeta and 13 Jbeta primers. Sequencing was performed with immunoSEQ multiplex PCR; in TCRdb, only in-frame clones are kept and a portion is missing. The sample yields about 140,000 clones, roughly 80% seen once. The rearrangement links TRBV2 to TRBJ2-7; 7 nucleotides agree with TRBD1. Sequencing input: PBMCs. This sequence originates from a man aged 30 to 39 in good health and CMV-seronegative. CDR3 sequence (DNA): TGTGCCAGCAGAAGGGACAGTCTCTACGAGCAGTACTTC. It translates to CASRRDSLYEQYF.